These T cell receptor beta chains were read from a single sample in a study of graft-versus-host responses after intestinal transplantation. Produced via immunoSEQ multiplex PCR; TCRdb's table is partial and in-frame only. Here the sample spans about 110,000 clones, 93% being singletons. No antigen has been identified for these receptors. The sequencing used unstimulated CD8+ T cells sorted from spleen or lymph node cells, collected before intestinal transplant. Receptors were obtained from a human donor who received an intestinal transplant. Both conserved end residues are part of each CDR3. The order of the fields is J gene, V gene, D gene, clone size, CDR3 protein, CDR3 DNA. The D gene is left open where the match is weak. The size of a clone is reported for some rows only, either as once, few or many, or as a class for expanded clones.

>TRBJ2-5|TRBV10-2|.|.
CASSDWIEDTGYQETQYF
TGCGCCAGCAGTGATTGGATCGAGGACACAGGGTATCAAGAGACCCAGTACTTC
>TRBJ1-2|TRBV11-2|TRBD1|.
CASSFDREDGYTF
TGTGCCAGCAGCTTCGACAGGGAAGATGGCTACACCTTC
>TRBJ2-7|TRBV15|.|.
CATSTWGDEQYF
TGTGCCACCAGCACGTGGGGCGACGAGCAGTACTTC
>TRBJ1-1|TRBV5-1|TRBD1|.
CASSVGTGGTEAFF
TGCGCCAGCAGCGTCGGGACAGGGGGCACTGAAGCTTTCTTT
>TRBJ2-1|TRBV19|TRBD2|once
CASSRSSGNPYNEQFF
TGTGCCAGTAGTAGGTCTAGCGGGAATCCCTACAATGAGCAGTTCTTC
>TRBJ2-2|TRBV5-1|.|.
CASSPDSYTGELFF
TGCGCCAGCAGCCCGGACTCGTACACCGGGGAGCTGTTTTTT
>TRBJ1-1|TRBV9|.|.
CASSVDGGRNSYTEAFF
TGTGCCAGCAGCGTAGACGGGGGGCGTAACTCTTACACTGAAGCTTTCTTT
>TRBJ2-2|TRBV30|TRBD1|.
CAWEGQPNTGELFF
TGTGCCTGGGAGGGACAGCCGAACACCGGGGAGCTGTTTTTT
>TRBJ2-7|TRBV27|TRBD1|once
CASSFGTGLSYEQYF
TGTGCCAGCAGCTTCGGGACAGGGCTGTCCTACGAGCAGTACTTC
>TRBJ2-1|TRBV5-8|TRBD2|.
CASTQWSSGSPSYNEQFF
TGTGCCAGCACCCAATGGAGTAGCGGGAGCCCCTCCTACAATGAGCAGTTCTTC
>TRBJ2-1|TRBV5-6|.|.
CASSFRGINEQFF
TGTGCCAGCAGCTTTAGAGGGATCAATGAGCAGTTCTTC
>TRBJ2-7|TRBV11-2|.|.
CASRYEAGGTYEQYF
TGTGCCAGCAGGTACGAGGCAGGGGGGACCTACGAGCAGTACTTC
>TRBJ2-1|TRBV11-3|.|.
CASSPYKSSYNEQFF
TGTGCCAGCAGCCCCTACAAGAGCTCCTACAATGAGCAGTTCTTC
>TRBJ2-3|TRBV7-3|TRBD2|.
CASSPGIAGMADTQYF
TGTGCCAGCAGCCCCGGGATAGCGGGAATGGCAGATACGCAGTATTTT
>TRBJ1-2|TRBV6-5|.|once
CASSYGRDGYTF
TGTGCCAGCAGTTACGGGAGGGATGGCTACACCTTC
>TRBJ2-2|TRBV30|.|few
CAWSVLGGELFF
TGTGCCTGGAGTGTATTGGGGGGGGAGCTGTTTTTT
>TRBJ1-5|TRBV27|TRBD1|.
CASSHRGNLGQPQHF
TGTGCCAGCAGTCACAGGGGAAATTTAGGTCAGCCCCAGCATTTT
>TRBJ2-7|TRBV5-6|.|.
CASSLGGYEQYF
TGTGCCAGCAGCTTGGGCGGTTACGAGCAGTACTTC
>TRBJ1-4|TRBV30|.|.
CAWCRGEDEKLFF
TGTGCCTGGTGTAGGGGGGAAGATGAAAAACTGTTTTTT
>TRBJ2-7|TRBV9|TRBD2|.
CASSASGSVSHEQYF
TGTGCCAGCAGCGCTAGCGGGAGTGTCTCCCACGAGCAGTACTTC
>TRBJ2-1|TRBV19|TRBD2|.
CASSPGTRFYNEQFF
TGTGCCAGTAGCCCCGGGACTAGATTTTACAATGAGCAGTTCTTC
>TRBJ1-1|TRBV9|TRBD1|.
CASSLGQAAEAFF
TGTGCCAGCAGCTTGGGACAGGCCGCTGAAGCTTTCTTT
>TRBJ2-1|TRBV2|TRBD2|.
CASSGEISGRAREGQFF
TGTGCCAGCAGCGGCGAGATTAGCGGGAGGGCCCGGGAAGGGCAGTTCTTC
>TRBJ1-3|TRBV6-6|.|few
CASSYFGVPSGNTIYF
TGTGCCAGCAGTTACTTCGGCGTCCCCTCTGGAAACACCATATATTTT
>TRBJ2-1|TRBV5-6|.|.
CASSLEYQGRNEQFF
TGTGCCAGCAGCTTGGAATATCAGGGCCGAAATGAGCAGTTCTTC
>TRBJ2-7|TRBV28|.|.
CASSLISPRGWEQYF
TGTGCCAGCAGTTTAATTAGCCCTAGGGGCTGGGAGCAGTACTTC
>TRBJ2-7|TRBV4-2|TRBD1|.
CASSPETGGSYEQYF
TGTGCCAGCAGCCCAGAGACAGGGGGCTCCTACGAGCAGTACTTC
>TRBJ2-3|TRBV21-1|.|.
CASSKPPSLAISLDTQYF
TGTGCCAGCAGCAAACCTCCCAGTCTAGCTATATCTTTAGATACGCAGTATTTT
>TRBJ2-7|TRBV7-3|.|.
CASSFGGGGEQYF
TGTGCCAGCAGCTTCGGAGGAGGGGGCGAGCAGTACTTC
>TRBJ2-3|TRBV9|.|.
CASSVEGGDTQYF
TGTGCCAGCAGCGTAGAGGGGGGAGATACGCAGTATTTT
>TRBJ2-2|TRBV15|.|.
CATSRGPGGITGELFF
TGTGCCACCAGCAGAGGGCCTGGGGGTATCACCGGGGAGCTGTTTTTT